This T cell receptor beta chain emerged from a study of blood T cell repertoires in COVID-19. Across the whole study: Samples of COVID-19 (acute and convalescent) were obtained from the United States, Italy and Spain. In each case, the material was cDNA or gDNA derived from T cells, B-cell-depleted T cells, or PBMCs.

The data were produced by immunoSEQ multiplex PCR, yet TCRdb's version contains in-frame clones alone and is incomplete. In the table there are roughly 250,000 clones, 80% to 90% of which are singletons. This CDR3 is built from 15 residues. The V gene's germline CDR1 is SNHLY and CDR2 FYNNEI. The trim removed 5 bases at V and 4 bases at J, leaving 6 bases unmatched. Sample: peripheral blood. The rearrangement links TRBV2 to TRBJ2-1; 9 nucleotides match TRBD1. The sequence was obtained from a man in his fifties with acute or convalescent COVID-19. CDR3 nucleotide sequence: TGTGCCAGCAGTAGGCGACAGGGGGAGTACAATGAGCAGTTCTTC. It is translated as CASSRRQGEYNEQFF.